Listed below are T cell receptor beta chains from one sample, sequenced in a study of blood T cell repertoires in COVID-19. Clones were read by immunoSEQ multiplex PCR, and TCRdb kept only the in-frame ones, dropping some. The sample consists of approximately 260,000 clones, 89% of them appearing once. Sequencing used PBMCs or T cells enriched from blood (not recorded which). The source of these receptors is a woman aged 55-69 years who had recovered from COVID-19. CDR3s include the opening cysteine and the closing phenylalanine or tryptophan. The D gene is left open where the match is weak. Clone size is shown for a subset of rows, as once, few, many or a class of expanded clone.

TRBD2 TRBJ2-7 14 TRBV11-3 . TGTGCCAGCAGCTTAAGGCTAGCGGATGCCGAGCAGTACTTC CASSLRLADAEQYF
. TRBJ1-2 15 TRBV5-1 . TGCGCCAGCAGCTCTCTAGGGGCCGATAACTATGGCTACACCTTC CASSSLGADNYGYTF
TRBD1 TRBJ1-1 14 TRBV6-1 few TGTGCCAGCAGTGAGACAGGGGGGAGGACTGAAGCTTTCTTT CASSETGGRTEAFF
TRBD2 TRBJ2-7 13 TRBV7-9 . TGTGCCAGCAGCTCGGGACTAAGCTACGAGCAGTACTTC CASSSGLSYEQYF
TRBD1 TRBJ1-2 15 TRBV6-5 . TGTGCCAGCAGCGGACTCGGGACAGGGGACTATGGCTACACCTTC CASSGLGTGDYGYTF
TRBD2 TRBJ2-2 18 TRBV27 . TGTGCCAGCAGTTTCGATAGCGGGAGGGCCTTTTATTTCGGGGAGCTGTTTTTT CASSFDSGRAFYFGELFF
. TRBJ1-2 13 TRBV5-8 . TGTGCCAGCAGCTTTTCGGGTGCCTATGGCTACACCTTC CASSFSGAYGYTF
. TRBJ1-1 12 TRBV7-9 . TGTGCCAGCAGCTTAGCGGGGGGTGAAGCTTTCTTT CASSLAGGEAFF
TRBD1 TRBJ1-6 16 TRBV7-6 . TGTGCCAGCAGCCGACGACCGGGACAGGATAATTCACCCCTCCACTTT CASSRRPGQDNSPLHF
TRBD2 TRBJ2-7 18 TRBV4-1 . TGCGCCAGCAGCCAAGGTATCCCGGGAGGACCGGGTACCTACGAGCAGTACTTC CASSQGIPGGPGTYEQYF
. TRBJ2-1 10 TRBV30 . TGTGCCTGGGAAATGGGGGGGCAGTTCTTC CAWEMGGQFF
. TRBJ2-1 16 TRBV5-4 . TGTGCCAGCAGCCTTGGGATGCGGGGAGGTTCCGATGAGCAGTTCTTC CASSLGMRGGSDEQFF
TRBD1 TRBJ2-1 15 TRBV5-1 . TGCGCCAGCAGCTCCGCAGGGGGCTCCTACAATGAGCAGTTCTTC CASSSAGGSYNEQFF
TRBD1 TRBJ2-1 13 TRBV5-1 . TGCGCCAGTCGGACAGGTGCCTACAATGAGCAGTTCTTC CASRTGAYNEQFF